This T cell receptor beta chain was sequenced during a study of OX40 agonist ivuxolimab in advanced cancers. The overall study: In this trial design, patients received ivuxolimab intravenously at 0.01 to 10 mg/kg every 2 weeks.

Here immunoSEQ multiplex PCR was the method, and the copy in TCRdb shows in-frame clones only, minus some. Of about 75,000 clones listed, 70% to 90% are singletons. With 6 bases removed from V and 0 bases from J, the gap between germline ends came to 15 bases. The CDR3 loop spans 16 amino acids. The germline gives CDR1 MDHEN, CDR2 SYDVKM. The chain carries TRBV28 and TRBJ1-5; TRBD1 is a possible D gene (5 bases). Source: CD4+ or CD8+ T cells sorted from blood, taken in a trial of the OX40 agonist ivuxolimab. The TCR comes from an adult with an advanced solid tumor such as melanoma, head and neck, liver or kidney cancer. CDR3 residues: CASRRGRSYSNQPQHF. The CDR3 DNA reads TGTGCCAGCAGGAGGGGACGGTCATATAGCAATCAGCCCCAGCATTTT.